The present entry profiles one T cell receptor (beta chain) with its context. This clonotype was recorded only once. The specificity of this receptor is unknown. An end of the junction does not agree with germline; a read error may underlie this. For repertoire sequencing, TCR beta CDR3 regions were amplified from RNA transcripts. The first round of RT-PCR was done with HTBI primers and the Qiagen OneStep RT-PCR kit, and was followed by a second round of multiplex PCR, then size selection and purification. Libraries were sequenced paired-end with 100 bp reads on an Illumina HiSeq2000. In the original analysis: Reads were processed with SOAPnuke, discarding reads with adapters, uncalled bases, mean Phred below 15, or no exact constant-primer or identifier match. High-quality paired reads were merged with COPE v1.2.5. Each unique nucleotide sequence was treated as a clonotype, and MiTCR v1.1 was used to align the clonotypes to the IMGT TRB V, D and J references. Only V-J combinations with frequency above 0.0001 were analysed, covering approximately 99% of repertoires. A TCR clonal expansion and chaos score per V-J combination was defined as the ratio of F50 clonal expansion to chaos observed in the TCRdist matrix. Welch's t-statistics and random forest were used to reduce the features to some 13 V-J combinations, which were then used as input to a naive Bayes classifier. The Morisita-Horn index was used to measure how similar the thyroid and blood repertoires were. TCRdb trimmed public reads at Q25 via fastp, called clones via MiXCR and kept in-frame beta chains. A single entry per CDR3 protein holds the most common genes and DNA from its merged rows. It is TCRdb's table, rather than the study itself, that gives the V and J calls and clone size. This sample has over a million distinct CDR3 sequences in its table, and approximately 35% of those were observed once. The ten biggest clones cover 11% of the sample.

Counted from cysteine to phenylalanine, this CDR3 has 12 amino acids. CDR3 DNA only is kept here, 36 bases in frame from base 1. For CDR1 and CDR2, the germline V gene lists SGHTA and FQGNSA. The data belong to a study of Graves' ophthalmopathy and Graves' hyperthyroidism listed by TCRdb under 2018. In terms of the full investigation: Hyperthyroidism was defined as stable when no progression to ophthalmopathy occurred within 18 months of follow-up. An independent validation cohort comprised fewer than 20 hyperthyroidism patients and over 15 patients who later progressed from hyperthyroidism to ophthalmopathy. T-cell repertoires of thyroid tissue and blood were compared in more than 5 hyperthyroidism patients. TCR beta repertoire signatures were used to distinguish Graves' ophthalmopathy from Graves' hyperthyroidism and to predict progression to ophthalmopathy. A discovery set of 95 to 100 patients (43 ophthalmopathy, some 58 stable hyperthyroidism) was enrolled to explore V-J signatures distinguishing ophthalmopathy from hyperthyroidism. In total, approximately 130 blood samples were TCR-sequenced: under 45 ophthalmopathy, some 75 hyperthyroidism and about 17 hyperthyroidism-to-ophthalmopathy patients. After sampling, hyperthyroidism patients received methimazole starting at 30 mg daily, and ophthalmopathy patients received high-dose intravenous methylprednisolone. General conclusions and limits of the study: In validation, the model predicted ophthalmopathy progression with 70.59% sensitivity and around 72% specificity; 12 predicted patients were CT-confirmed with GO in a median of approximately six months. Among expanded thyroid clonotypes with frequency above 0.001, most also showed up in blood, which suggests that blood repertoires may reflect the thyroid immune response. In cross-validation, the 13-signature model distinguished ophthalmopathy from stable hyperthyroidism with 85% to 90% sensitivity and roughly 81% specificity, and in the test set the corresponding values were about 80% and 75%. No statistical method was used to predetermine the sample size, and group allocation was not hidden from the investigators.

The hyperthyroidism patients were 18 to 65 years old and newly diagnosed, with a disease duration of less than 2 months. Patients were excluded if they had other autoimmune diseases, uncontrolled infections, pregnancy or lactation. Diagnosis relied on clinical symptoms, serum thyroxine, TRAb, thyroid ultrasound and orbital computed tomography. Trizol reagent was used to extract the total RNA, and its quality was then checked on an Agilent 2100 Bioanalyzer. The material sequenced was peripheral blood or thyroid tissue (not recorded which). This receptor was identified in an adult man with Graves' hyperthyroidism. The rearrangement combines TRBV7-2 with TRBJ2-2, with a tentative D gene TRBD2 over 5 matching bases. The CDR3 has the sequence CASSYYTGELLF. The DNA is as follows: TGTGCCAGCAGCTATTACACCGGGGAGCTGCTTTTT.